One and the same sample provided the 3 T cell receptor beta chains below, sequenced in a study of cytomegalovirus exposure and HLA in healthy donors (dated by TCRdb to about 2017). Libraries were made using the immunoSEQ multiplex PCR assay. For the multiplex PCR, a mixture combining 60 forward primers for TCR Vbeta segments and 13 reverse primers for TCR Jbeta segments was used. TCRdb's version of the immuneACCESS table is confined to in-frame rearrangements and falls short of the full clone set. An unresolved V gene accounts for under half of the shortfall where checked; the remainder is of unknown origin. This sample is represented by approximately 150,000 clones; 73% of them were singletons. Approximately 5.4% of the sample lies in the top ten. Sequencing used PBMCs. The receptor set was obtained from a woman aged 18-29 years in good health and CMV-seropositive.

The CDR3 region is CASSAGLADTDTQYF. The DNA of the CDR3 is TGTGCCAGCAGCGCAGGACTAGCGGACACAGATACGCAGTATTTT. The chain employs TRBV5-4 and TRBJ2-3, with 10 positions matching TRBD2. The J segment lost 2 bases and the V segment lost 4 bases, leaving 4 bases of the junction unmatched. This CDR3 has 15 residues. Germline CDR1 and CDR2: SGHNT and YYREEE (reference sequence).

The V gene is TRBV27, the J gene TRBJ1-5; 8 positions agree with TRBD1. The CDR3 covers 15 residues. In germline, CDR1 is MNHEY, CDR2 SMNVEV (reference sequence). V dropped 6 bases and J dropped 5; count of bases not matched to a gene: 9. The CDR3 here is CASRDRVLGDQPQHF. For the CDR3, the DNA is TGTGCCAGCAGGGACAGGGTGTTGGGGGATCAGCCCCAGCATTTT.

This rearrangement joins TRBV5-6 to TRBJ1-2, with 7 bases fitting TRBD1. Germline CDR1 SGHDT, CDR2 YYEEEE. This CDR3 has 15 amino acids. V was clipped by 3 bases and J by 1 base; unmatched bases: 6. The CDR3 loop is CASSWGQPGNYGYTF. For the CDR3, the DNA is TGTGCCAGCAGCTGGGGACAGCCTGGTAACTATGGCTACACCTTC.